The source of this TCR beta chain is a study of blood T cell repertoires in COVID-19. V was shortened by 4 bases and J by 5 bases, with 26 bases between the two germline ends. The CDR3 extends over 18 amino acids. Germline V lookup: CDR1 LGHNA, CDR2 YSLEER. Profiled with immunoSEQ multiplex PCR; TCRdb holds only in-frame clones, not every one. Of roughly 280,000 clones listed, around 90% were seen once; the top ten hold about 2.2%. The sequencing input was peripheral blood. This clonotype was obtained from a woman between 50 and 59 years old who had recovered from COVID-19. The V and J genes are TRBV4-3 and TRBJ2-5; D possibly corresponds to TRBD1 (7 bases). The CDR3 bases are TGCGCCAGCAGCCCGAGAGGGGGGTTCGCCGAGGGACAGGAGACCCAGTACTTC. As protein: CASSPRGGFAEGQETQYF.